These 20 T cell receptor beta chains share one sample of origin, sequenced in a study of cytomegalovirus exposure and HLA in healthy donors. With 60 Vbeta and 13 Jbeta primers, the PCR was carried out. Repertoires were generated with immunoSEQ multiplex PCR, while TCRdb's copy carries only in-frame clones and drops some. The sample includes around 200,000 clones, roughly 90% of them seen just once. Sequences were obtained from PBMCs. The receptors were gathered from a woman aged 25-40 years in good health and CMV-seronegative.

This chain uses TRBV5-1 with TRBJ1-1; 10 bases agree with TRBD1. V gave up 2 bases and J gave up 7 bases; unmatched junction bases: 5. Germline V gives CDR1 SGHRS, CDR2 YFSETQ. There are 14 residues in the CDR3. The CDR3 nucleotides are TGCGCCAGCAGCTTCCGACAGGGGGCTGGTGAAGCTTTCTTT. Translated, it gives CASSFRQGAGEAFF.

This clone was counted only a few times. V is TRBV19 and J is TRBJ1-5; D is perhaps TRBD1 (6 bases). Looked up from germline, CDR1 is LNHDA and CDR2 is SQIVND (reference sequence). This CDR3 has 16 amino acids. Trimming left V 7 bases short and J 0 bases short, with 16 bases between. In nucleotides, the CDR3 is TGTGCCAGTATTAGTCGGGGGGCAAGTAGCAATCAGCCCCAGCATTTT. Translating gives CASISRGASSNQPQHF. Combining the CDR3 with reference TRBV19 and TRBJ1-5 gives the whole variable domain DGGITQSPKYLFRKEGQNVTLSCEQNLNHDAMYWYRQDPGQGLRLIYYSQIVNDFQKGDIAEGYSVSREKKESFPLTVTSAQKNPTAFYLCASISRGASSNQPQHFGDGTRLSIL.

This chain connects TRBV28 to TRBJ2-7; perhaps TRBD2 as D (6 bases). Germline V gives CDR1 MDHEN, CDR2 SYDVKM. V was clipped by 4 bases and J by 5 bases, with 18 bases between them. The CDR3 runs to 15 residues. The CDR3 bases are TGTGCCAGCAGTTCCCGGCGGGGACTCCTGGACGAGCAGTACTTC. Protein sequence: CASSSRRGLLDEQYF.

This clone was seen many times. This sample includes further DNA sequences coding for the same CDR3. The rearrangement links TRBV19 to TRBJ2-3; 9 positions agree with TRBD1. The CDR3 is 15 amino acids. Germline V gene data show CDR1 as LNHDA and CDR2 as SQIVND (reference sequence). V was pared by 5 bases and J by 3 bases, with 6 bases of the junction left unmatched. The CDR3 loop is CASSRPGQGTDTQYF. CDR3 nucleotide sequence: TGTGCCAGTAGTCGACCGGGACAGGGTACAGATACGCAGTATTTT.

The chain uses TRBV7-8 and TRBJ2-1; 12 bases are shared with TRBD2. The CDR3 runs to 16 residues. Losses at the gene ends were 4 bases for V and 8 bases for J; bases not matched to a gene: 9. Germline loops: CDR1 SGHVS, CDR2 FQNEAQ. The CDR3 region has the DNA TGTGCCAGCAGCTCCCTGCTAGCGGGAGGGGGTGATGAGCAGTTCTTC. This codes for CASSSLLAGGGDEQFF.

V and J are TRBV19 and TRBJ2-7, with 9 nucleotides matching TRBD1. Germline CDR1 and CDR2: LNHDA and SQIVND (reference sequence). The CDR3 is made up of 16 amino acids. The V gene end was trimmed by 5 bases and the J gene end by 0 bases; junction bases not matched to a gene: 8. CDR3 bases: TGTGCCAGTAGTCCCGGACAGGGGTTAATCTCCTACGAGCAGTACTTC. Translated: CASSPGQGLISYEQYF. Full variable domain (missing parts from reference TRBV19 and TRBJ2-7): DGGITQSPKYLFRKEGQNVTLSCEQNLNHDAMYWYRQDPGQGLRLIYYSQIVNDFQKGDIAEGYSVSREKKESFPLTVTSAQKNPTAFYLCASSPGQGLISYEQYFGPGTRLTVT.

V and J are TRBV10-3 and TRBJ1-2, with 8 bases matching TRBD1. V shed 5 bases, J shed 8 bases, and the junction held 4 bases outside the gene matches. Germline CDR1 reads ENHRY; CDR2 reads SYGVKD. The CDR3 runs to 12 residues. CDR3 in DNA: TGTGCCATCAGTCAGGGGGCTCGGGGCTACACCTTC. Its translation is CAISQGARGYTF.

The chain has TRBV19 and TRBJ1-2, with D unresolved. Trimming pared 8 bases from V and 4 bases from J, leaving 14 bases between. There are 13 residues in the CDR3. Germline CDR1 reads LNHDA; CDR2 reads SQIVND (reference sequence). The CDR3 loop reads CASRSREFYGYTF. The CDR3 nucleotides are TGTGCCAGTCGTTCCCGGGAGTTCTATGGCTACACCTTC.

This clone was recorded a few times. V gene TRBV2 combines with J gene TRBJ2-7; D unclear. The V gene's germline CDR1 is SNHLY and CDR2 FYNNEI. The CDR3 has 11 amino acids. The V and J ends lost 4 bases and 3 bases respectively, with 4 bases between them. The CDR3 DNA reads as TGTGCCAGCAGTGGACACTACGAGCAGTACTTC. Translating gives CASSGHYEQYF. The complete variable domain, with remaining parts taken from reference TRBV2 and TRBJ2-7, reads EPEVTQTPSHQVTQMGQEVILRCVPISNHLYFYWYRQILGQKVEFLVSFYNNEISEKSEIFDDQFSVERPDGSNFTLKIRSTKLEDSAMYFCASSGHYEQYFGPGTRLTVT.

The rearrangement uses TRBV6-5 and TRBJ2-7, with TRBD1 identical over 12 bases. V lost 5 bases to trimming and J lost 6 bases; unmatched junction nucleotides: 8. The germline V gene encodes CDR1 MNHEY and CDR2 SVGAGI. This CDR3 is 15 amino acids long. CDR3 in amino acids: CASSKGQGALGEQYF. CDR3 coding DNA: TGTGCCAGCAGTAAGGGACAGGGGGCTTTAGGCGAGCAGTACTTC.

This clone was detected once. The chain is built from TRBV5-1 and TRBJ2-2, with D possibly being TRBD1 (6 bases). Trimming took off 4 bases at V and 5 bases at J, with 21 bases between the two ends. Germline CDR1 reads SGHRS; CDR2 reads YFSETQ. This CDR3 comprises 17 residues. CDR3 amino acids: CASSPSTLTGWTGELFF. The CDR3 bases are TGCGCCAGCAGCCCATCCACACTGACAGGATGGACCGGGGAGCTGTTTTTT.

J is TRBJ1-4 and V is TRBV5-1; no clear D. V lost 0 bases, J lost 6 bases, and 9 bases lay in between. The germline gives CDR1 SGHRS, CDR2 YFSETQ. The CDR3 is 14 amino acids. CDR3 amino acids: CASSLASSDEKLFF. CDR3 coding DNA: TGCGCCAGCAGCTTGGCGTCGAGTGATGAAAAACTGTTTTTT.

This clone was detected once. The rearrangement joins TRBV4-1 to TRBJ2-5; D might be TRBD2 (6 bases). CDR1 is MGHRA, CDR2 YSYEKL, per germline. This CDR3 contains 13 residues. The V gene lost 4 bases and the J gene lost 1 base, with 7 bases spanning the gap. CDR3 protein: CASSLGLQETQYF. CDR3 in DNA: TGCGCCAGCAGCCTGGGACTCCAAGAGACCCAGTACTTC.

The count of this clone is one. The CDR3: CASRGGALRNYEQFF. The CDR3 DNA is TGTGCCAGCAGGGGGGGGGCGCTAAGGAATTATGAGCAGTTCTTC. The chain uses TRBV28 and TRBJ2-1; perhaps TRBD2 as D (7 bases). The CDR3 has 15 amino acids. Trimming shortened V by 6 bases and J by 8 bases, and 20 bases separated the two germline ends. Germline V gene lookup returns CDR1 MDHEN and CDR2 SYDVKM.

In DNA, the CDR3 is TGCGCCAGCAGCTTGCTCGGGAGCTCCTACAATGAGCAGTTCTTC. Its protein is CASSLLGSSYNEQFF. V is TRBV5-1 and J is TRBJ2-1, with a weak D call TRBD2 (6 bases). The CDR3 consists of 15 residues. Trimming shortened V by 1 base and J by 0 bases, and 8 bases separated the two germline ends. Germline loops: CDR1 SGHRS, CDR2 YFSETQ.

CDR3 region: CATSQGITEAFF. The DNA for the CDR3 is TGTGCCACCTCACAGGGGATCACTGAAGCTTTCTTT. This chain joins TRBV19 and TRBJ1-1, with TRBD1 matching 7 bases. After removal of 10 bases from V and 4 bases from J, the junction contained 6 bases not matched to a gene. The CDR3 totals 12 residues. Germline values: CDR1 LNHDA, CDR2 SQIVND (reference sequence).

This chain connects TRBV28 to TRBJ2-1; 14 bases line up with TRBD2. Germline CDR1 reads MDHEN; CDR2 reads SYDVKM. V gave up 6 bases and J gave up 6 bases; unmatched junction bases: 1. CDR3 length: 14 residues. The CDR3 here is CASRGLAGVNEQFF. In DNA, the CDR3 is TGTGCCAGCAGGGGACTAGCGGGAGTCAATGAGCAGTTCTTC.

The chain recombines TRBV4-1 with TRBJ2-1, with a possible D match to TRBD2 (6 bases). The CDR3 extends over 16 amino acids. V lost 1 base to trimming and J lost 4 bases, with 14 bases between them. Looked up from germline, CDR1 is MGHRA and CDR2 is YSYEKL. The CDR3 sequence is CASSQVDMGLYNEQFF. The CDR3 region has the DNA TGCGCCAGCAGCCAAGTCGATATGGGACTGTACAATGAGCAGTTCTTC.

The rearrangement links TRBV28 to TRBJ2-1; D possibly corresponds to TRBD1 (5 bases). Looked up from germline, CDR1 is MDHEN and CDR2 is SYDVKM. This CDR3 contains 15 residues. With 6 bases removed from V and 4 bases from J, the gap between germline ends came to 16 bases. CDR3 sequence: CASRKQAAGYNEQFF. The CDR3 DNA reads TGTGCCAGCAGGAAACAGGCGGCAGGGTACAATGAGCAGTTCTTC.

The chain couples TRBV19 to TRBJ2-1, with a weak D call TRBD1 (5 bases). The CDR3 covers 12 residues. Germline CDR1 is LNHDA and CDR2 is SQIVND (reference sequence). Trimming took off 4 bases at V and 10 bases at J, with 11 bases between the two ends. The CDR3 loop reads CASSTPGLEQFF. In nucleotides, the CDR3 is TGTGCCAGTAGTACTCCAGGGTTGGAGCAGTTCTTC.